This passage covers 7 T cell receptor beta chains from one sample sequenced in a study of glioma-infiltrating T cells after dendritic cell vaccination. Profiling relied on immunoSEQ multiplex PCR, and the TCRdb table lists in-frame clones only, not all of them. The sample comprises roughly 96,000 clones, roughly three quarters of which are singletons, and less than 7% rests with the top ten. The sample was blood, taken before dendritic cell vaccination. These receptors originate from a human donor with glioblastoma.

This clone was detected only once. The chain couples TRBV18 to TRBJ2-7; 9 nucleotides align to TRBD1. This CDR3 comprises 17 residues. Germline CDR1 and CDR2: KGHSH and LQKENI. J lost 2 bases, V lost 1 base, and 9 bases had no gene match. The DNA of the CDR3 is TGTGCCAGCTCACCACGCGGGACAGGGATGAGGACCTACGAGCAGTACTTC. Translation: CASSPRGTGMRTYEQYF.

This chain connects TRBV2 to TRBJ2-1; the D gene is possibly TRBD2 (5 bases). V lost 2 bases, J lost 11 bases, and 25 bases lay in between. The germline gives CDR1 SNHLY, CDR2 FYNNEI. This CDR3 has 17 residues. CDR3 residues: CASSETSRGLRYQKQFF. DNA for the CDR3: TGTGCCAGCAGTGAAACTTCAAGAGGGCTTCGGTATCAGAAGCAGTTCTTC.

This clone was found a few times. The genes are TRBV19 and TRBJ1-2, with 9 bases that match TRBD1. CDR1 and CDR2 from the germline V gene are LNHDA and SQIVND (reference sequence). The CDR3 contains 15 residues. V dropped 7 bases and J dropped 0; count of bases not matched to a gene: 6. CDR3 in amino acids: CASTLRQGANYGYTF. As DNA, the CDR3 is TGTGCCAGTACCCTTCGACAGGGGGCTAACTATGGCTACACCTTC. Together with reference TRBV19 and TRBJ1-2, the CDR3 gives the full variable domain: DGGITQSPKYLFRKEGQNVTLSCEQNLNHDAMYWYRQDPGQGLRLIYYSQIVNDFQKGDIAEGYSVSREKKESFPLTVTSAQKNPTAFYLCASTLRQGANYGYTFGSGTRLTVV.

The chain combines TRBV19 with TRBJ1-5; 9 bases map to TRBD1. With V trimmed by 3 bases and J by 6 bases, 9 bases remained unmatched. The CDR3 consists of 16 residues. CDR1 and CDR2 (germline): LNHDA, SQIVND (reference sequence). In DNA, the CDR3 is TGTGCCAGTAGTATGGGGACAGGGAGTCGGCCTCAGCCCCAGCATTTT. Its translation is CASSMGTGSRPQPQHF.

The V gene is TRBV29-1, the J gene TRBJ2-3, with 8 positions matching TRBD1. V lost 6 bases and J lost 4; bases outside the gene matches: 3. The germline V gene encodes CDR1 SQVTM and CDR2 ANQGSEA. The CDR3 has 12 residues. CDR3 protein: CSVRTGPDTQYF. The DNA for the CDR3 is TGCAGCGTCCGGACAGGGCCAGATACGCAGTATTTT.

This rearrangement joins TRBV7-2 to TRBJ2-3, with D perhaps matching TRBD2 (6 bases). The CDR3 has 13 amino acids. CDR1 and CDR2 from the germline V gene are SGHTA and FQGNSA. V was clipped by 5 bases and J by 1 base, with 7 bases between them. CDR3 DNA sequence: TGTGCCAGCAGCCCGGGGGGCACAGATACGCAGTATTTT. Protein: CASSPGGTDTQYF.

V and J are TRBV15 and TRBJ2-3; D is possibly TRBD1 (7 bases). V was cut by 0 bases and J by 4 bases, with 14 bases left in between. The V gene's germline CDR1 is LNHNV and CDR2 YYDKDF (reference sequence). This CDR3 spans 16 amino acids. As DNA, the CDR3 is TGTGCCACCAGCAGAGATCTCCAGGGGGGACCAGATACGCAGTATTTT. Translated: CATSRDLQGGPDTQYF. The full variable domain, rest sourced from reference TRBV15 and TRBJ2-3, is DAMVIQNPRYQVTQFGKPVTLSCSQTLNHNVMYWYQQKSSQAPKLLFHYYDKDFNNEADTPDNFQSRRPNTSFCFLDIRSPGLGDTAMYLCATSRDLQGGPDTQYFGPGTRLTVL.